This T cell receptor beta chain was sequenced for a study of T cell changes during pregnancy in multiple sclerosis. Germline lookup yields CDR1 SGHDT and CDR2 YYEEEE. V gave up 0 bases and J gave up 2 bases; unmatched junction bases: 7. This CDR3 has 16 residues. The method was immunoSEQ multiplex PCR; TCRdb's version includes in-frame clones alone and lacks a portion of them. The profile shows 20,000 to 25,000 clones, about 89% of them singletons. V usage is TRBV5-6 and J usage is TRBJ2-7; 8 nucleotides agree with TRBD2. This material consisted of CD4+ T cells from peripheral blood mononuclear cells, taken in the third trimester of pregnancy. This sequence originates from a female donor in good health, enrolled as a control in a pregnancy study. The CDR3 DNA reads TGTGCCAGCAGCTTGGAACCCGGGAGGGCCGCCTACGAGCAGTACTTC. Protein: CASSLEPGRAAYEQYF.